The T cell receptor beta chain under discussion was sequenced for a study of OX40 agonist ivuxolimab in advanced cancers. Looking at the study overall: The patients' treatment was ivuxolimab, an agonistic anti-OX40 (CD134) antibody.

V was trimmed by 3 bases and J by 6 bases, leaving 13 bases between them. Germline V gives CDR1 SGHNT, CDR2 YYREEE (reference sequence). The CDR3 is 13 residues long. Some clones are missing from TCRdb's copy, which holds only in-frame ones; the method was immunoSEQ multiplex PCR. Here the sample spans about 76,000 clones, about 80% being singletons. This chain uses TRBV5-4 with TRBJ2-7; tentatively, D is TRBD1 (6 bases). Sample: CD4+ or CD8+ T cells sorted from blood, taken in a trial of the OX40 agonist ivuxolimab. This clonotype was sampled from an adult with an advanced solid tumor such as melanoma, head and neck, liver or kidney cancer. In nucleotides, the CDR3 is TGTGCCAGCAGCTCTCCAGGGGACCGCGAGCAGTACTTC. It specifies CASSSPGDREQYF.